The rows below give T cell receptor beta chains drawn from one sample of a study of blood T cell repertoires in COVID-19. Some clones are missing from TCRdb's copy, which holds only in-frame ones; the method was immunoSEQ multiplex PCR. Among some 250,000 clones listed, approximately 88% were seen once. The sequencing input was peripheral blood. These receptors originate from a middle-aged man with acute or convalescent COVID-19. The CDR3 runs from the conserved cysteine through the conserved F or W. D genes are given only for firm matches. Some rows mark clone size as missing; the rest say once, few, many or name a class of expanded clone.

D gene | J gene | V gene | clone size | CDR3 protein | CDR3 DNA
- | TRBJ1-5 | TRBV10-2 | - | CASSESSGAQPQHF | TGCGCCAGCAGTGAGTCTTCAGGGGCTCAGCCCCAGCATTTT
- | TRBJ1-1 | TRBV20-1 | - | CSASRGGSTEAFF | TGCAGTGCTAGTCGGGGAGGGAGCACTGAAGCTTTCTTT
TRBD2 | TRBJ2-3 | TRBV6-4 | - | CASSEGLVSDTQYF | TGTGCCAGCAGTGAGGGACTAGTCTCAGATACGCAGTATTTT
TRBD1 | TRBJ1-6 | TRBV10-3 | once | CAISDGTGDSPLHF | TGTGCCATCAGTGACGGGACAGGGGATTCACCCCTCCACTTT
- | TRBJ2-3 | TRBV7-2 | once | CASTGADTQYF | TGTGCCAGCACCGGTGCAGATACGCAGTATTTT
TRBD1 | TRBJ1-2 | TRBV9 | few | CASSDGQDYGYTF | TGTGCCAGCAGTGATGGACAGGATTATGGCTACACCTTC
- | TRBJ1-1 | TRBV13 | - | CASSIYPSGNTEAFF | TGTGCCAGCAGCATATACCCCTCGGGGAACACTGAAGCTTTCTTT
TRBD1 | TRBJ1-1 | TRBV9 | - | CASSVYIQGAEAFF | TGTGCCAGCAGCGTCTATATACAGGGGGCCGAAGCTTTCTTT
TRBD1 | TRBJ1-5 | TRBV19 | few | CASSIRGTGNQPQHF | TGTGCCAGTAGTATCCGGGGGACAGGGAATCAGCCCCAGCATTTT
- | TRBJ1-2 | TRBV28 | - | CASSSVQRGLEGYTF | TGTGCCAGCAGTTCAGTCCAAAGGGGGTTAGAAGGCTACACCTTC
TRBD1 | TRBJ2-7 | TRBV6-5 | - | CASSSPDRGEQYF | TGTGCCAGCAGTTCCCCGGACAGGGGCGAGCAGTACTTC
TRBD2 | TRBJ2-1 | TRBV9 | - | CASSEGGSGNEQFF | TGTGCCAGCAGCGAGGGCGGGAGCGGCAATGAGCAGTTCTTC
TRBD2 | TRBJ2-2 | TRBV4-1 | - | CASSQGMREGFGGELFF | TGCGCCAGCAGCCAAGGAATGCGGGAGGGCTTCGGCGGGGAGCTGTTTTTT
- | TRBJ2-2 | TRBV3-1/TRBV3-2 | - | CASASTDYPLRELFF | TGTGCCAGTGCCTCTACGGACTATCCCCTCCGGGAGCTGTTTTTT
TRBD1 | TRBJ1-2 | TRBV3-1/TRBV3-2 | - | CASSQVRQGNYGYTF | TGTGCCAGCAGCCAAGTCAGACAGGGTAACTATGGCTACACCTTC
- | TRBJ2-3 | TRBV2 | - | CASTDTGTDTQYF | TGTGCCAGCACTGACACGGGCACAGATACGCAGTATTTT
- | TRBJ1-3 | TRBV3-1/TRBV3-2 | - | CASSPPGISGNTIYF | TGTGCCAGCAGCCCTCCGGGGATCTCTGGAAACACCATATATTTT
TRBD2 | TRBJ2-1 | TRBV4-2 | - | CASSQEWASGSSYNEQFF | TGTGCCAGCAGCCAAGAATGGGCTAGCGGGAGCTCCTACAATGAGCAGTTCTTC
TRBD1 | TRBJ1-1 | TRBV15 | few | CATSSGNRGRTEAFF | TGTGCCACCAGCAGCGGAAACAGGGGGCGAACTGAAGCTTTCTTT
- | TRBJ1-2 | TRBV7-9 | - | CASSLGSRLWSGYTF | TGTGCCAGCAGCTTAGGAAGTAGGCTTTGGAGCGGCTACACCTTC
TRBD2 | TRBJ2-5 | TRBV7-2 | - | CASSLRTSGAPYF | TGTGCCAGCAGCTTACGGACTAGCGGGGCGCCGTACTTC
TRBD1 | TRBJ1-5 | TRBV7-2 | - | CASSLRTGPWADQPQHF | TGTGCCAGCAGCCTCCGGACAGGCCCCTGGGCAGATCAGCCCCAGCATTTT
TRBD1 | TRBJ2-7 | TRBV6-5 | - | CASSGQGIRSYEQYF | TGTGCCAGCAGCGGACAGGGAATCAGGTCCTACGAGCAGTACTTC
TRBD1 | TRBJ1-6 | TRBV7-9 | - | CASSGQGAVSPLHF | TGTGCCAGCAGCGGGCAGGGGGCTGTATCACCCCTCCACTTT
- | TRBJ1-2 | TRBV6-6 | - | CASRSSDGYTF | TGTGCCAGCAGGAGTTCGGATGGCTACACCTTC
TRBD1 | TRBJ1-2 | TRBV30 | - | CASGQGADFGYTF | TGTGCCTCGGGACAGGGGGCAGATTTCGGCTACACCTTC
- | TRBJ1-4 | TRBV28 | - | CASRESTNEKLFF | TGTGCCAGCAGGGAGTCAACTAATGAAAAACTGTTTTTT
- | TRBJ1-1 | TRBV4-2 | - | CASSQLPLTDMNTEAFF | TGTGCCAGCAGCCAGCTCCCCCTAACTGATATGAACACTGAAGCTTTCTTT
- | TRBJ2-7 | TRBV10-2 | - | CASRSGNSYEQYF | TGCGCCAGCCGGTCAGGGAACTCCTACGAGCAGTACTTC